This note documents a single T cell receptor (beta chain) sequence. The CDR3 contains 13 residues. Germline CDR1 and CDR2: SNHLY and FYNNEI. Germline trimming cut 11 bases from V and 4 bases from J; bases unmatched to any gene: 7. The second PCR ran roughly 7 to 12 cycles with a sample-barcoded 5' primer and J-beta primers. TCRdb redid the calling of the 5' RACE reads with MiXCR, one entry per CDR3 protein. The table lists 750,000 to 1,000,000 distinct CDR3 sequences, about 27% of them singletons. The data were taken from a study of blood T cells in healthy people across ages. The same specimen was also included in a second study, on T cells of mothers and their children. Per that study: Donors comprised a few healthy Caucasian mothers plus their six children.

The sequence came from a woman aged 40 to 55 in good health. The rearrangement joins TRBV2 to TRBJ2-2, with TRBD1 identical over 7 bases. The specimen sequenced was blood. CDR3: CALNRGGTGELFF. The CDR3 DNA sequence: TGTGCCTTAAACAGGGGTGGCACCGGGGAGCTGTTTTTT.